One and the same sample provided the 32 T cell receptor beta chains below, sequenced in a study of memory CD4+ T cells and cytomegalovirus serostatus. Assay used: immunoSEQ multiplex PCR; TCRdb lists only in-frame clones, some missing. The data show 25,000 to 35,000 clones, with around four fifths seen just once and over 0.55% held by the top ten. Single viable CD3+CD4+CD8-CD45RO+ cells were sorted as the memory CD4+ T cells. Material for sequencing was memory CD4+ T cells from blood. The source of these receptors is an adult in good health and CMV-seronegative. Some clones in this sample may be carry-over from other donors' samples.

CDR3 residues: CASSIQAGAHYGYTF. As DNA, the CDR3 is TGTGCCAGTAGTATTCAGGCCGGGGCGCACTATGGCTACACCTTC. The gene calls are TRBV19 and TRBJ1-2, with a weak D call TRBD1 (5 bases). The ends were cut back, 3 bases at V and 3 bases at J, with 14 bases in the middle. The length of the CDR3 is 15 residues. CDR1 is LNHDA, CDR2 SQIVND, per germline (reference sequence). Drawing the rest from reference TRBV19 and TRBJ1-2, the complete variable domain is DGGITQSPKYLFRKEGQNVTLSCEQNLNHDAMYWYRQDPGQGLRLIYYSQIVNDFQKGDIAEGYSVSREKKESFPLTVTSAQKNPTAFYLCASSIQAGAHYGYTFGSGTRLTVV.

This chain connects TRBV30 to TRBJ1-1; TRBD1 matches at 7 bases. Germline CDR1 GTSNPN, CDR2 SVGIG (reference sequence). This CDR3 spans 14 amino acids. Losses at the gene ends were 7 bases for V and 1 base for J; bases not matched to a gene: 9. CDR3 loop: CASRTGWANTEAFF. In DNA, the CDR3 is TGTGCCTCGAGGACAGGATGGGCGAACACTGAAGCTTTCTTT.

This chain links TRBV2 with TRBJ1-1; D is undetermined. The germline CDR1 and CDR2 sequences are SNHLY and FYNNEI. This CDR3 contains 14 residues. V shed 8 bases and J shed 1 base, with 14 bases lying between them. Written as DNA, the CDR3 is TGTGCCAGCCTCAGGAGAAACTCGAACACTGAAGCTTTCTTT. Amino acid sequence: CASLRRNSNTEAFF.

Only one count was recorded for this clone. This rearrangement joins TRBV5-6 to TRBJ1-2, with 7 bases matching TRBD1. From germline, CDR1 is SGHDT and CDR2 YYEEEE. Germline trimming cut 5 bases from V and 7 bases from J; bases unmatched to any gene: 5. The CDR3 extends over 12 amino acids. The CDR3 sequence is CASSYRGTGYTF. As DNA, the CDR3 is TGTGCCAGCAGTTACAGGGGCACTGGCTACACCTTC.

This clone was seen just once. The chain employs TRBV7-5 and TRBJ1-5; TRBD1 is the table's D call and was not checked against the DNA. TRBV7-5 corresponds to a pseudogene. The CDR3 extends over 19 amino acids. This CDR3 reads CARSLAWTVLGTSNQPQHF. The CDR3 nucleotides read TGTGCCAGAAGCTTAGCCTGGACAGTCCTGGGGACTAGCAATCAGCCCCAGCATTTT.

This clone was picked up a small number of times. The chain recombines TRBV27 with TRBJ1-2; possibly TRBD1 for D (5 bases). The CDR3 has 12 residues. Trimming stripped 6 bases from V and 9 bases from J, with 14 bases between. Germline V gene data show CDR1 as MNHEY and CDR2 as SMNVEV (reference sequence). Written as DNA, the CDR3 is TGTGCCAGCAGCCCACCGGGACTGAGCTACACCTTC. Its protein is CASSPPGLSYTF.

The chain employs TRBV2 and TRBJ2-5, with D possibly TRBD1 on 5 matching bases. The CDR3 spans 16 residues. The germline CDR1 and CDR2 sequences are SNHLY and FYNNEI. Between the trimmed V and J ends, which lost 7 bases and 5 bases, there was a span of 23 bases. CDR3 residues: CASTLGATTGSETQYF. CDR3 coding DNA: TGTGCCAGCACTCTTGGGGCCACAACAGGATCGGAGACCCAGTACTTC.

The rearrangement links TRBV28 to TRBJ1-3, with D maybe TRBD1 (6 bases). V was pared by 6 bases and J by 4 bases, with 19 bases between. The CDR3 sequence is 16 residues long. Per germline, CDR1 MDHEN and CDR2 SYDVKM. CDR3 residues: CASSPGTPEWGNTIYF. The CDR3 DNA follows: TGTGCCAGCAGCCCCGGGACACCAGAGTGGGGAAACACCATATATTTT.

This rearrangement joins TRBV9 to TRBJ2-1; 9 nucleotides line up with TRBD2. The CDR3 has 15 amino acids. CDR1 and CDR2 (germline): SGDLS, YYNGEE. J gave up 8 bases and V 0 bases, and 6 bases lay outside the gene matches. CDR3 sequence reads: CASSVGRGGPYEQFF. CDR3 nucleotides: TGTGCCAGCAGCGTAGGGCGGGGGGGCCCCTATGAGCAGTTCTTC. Together with reference TRBV9 and TRBJ2-1, the CDR3 gives the full variable domain: DSGVTQTPKHLITATGQRVTLRCSPRSGDLSVYWYQQSLDQGLQFLIQYYNGEERAKGNILERFSAQQFPDLHSELNLSSLELGDSALYFCASSVGRGGPYEQFFGPGTRLTVL.

V and J are TRBV4-3 and TRBJ2-7; D is undetermined. CDR1 is LGHNA, CDR2 YSLEER, per germline. Trimming pared 5 bases from V and 2 bases from J, leaving 13 bases between. The CDR3 consists of 14 residues. The chain's CDR3 is CASSVKGITYEQYF. CDR3 coding DNA: TGCGCCAGCAGCGTTAAAGGGATCACCTACGAGCAGTACTTC.

The CDR3 DNA reads as TGTGCCACCAGCAGACTACAGACTAGCGGGTACCAAGAGACCCAGTACTTC. This gives the protein CATSRLQTSGYQETQYF. The V gene is TRBV15, the J gene TRBJ2-5, with 10 bases matching TRBD2. V shed 2 bases and J 0 bases; nucleotides not matched to a gene: 6. The germline CDR1 and CDR2 sequences are LNHNV and YYDKDF (reference sequence). The CDR3 is made up of 17 amino acids. Filled out from reference TRBV15 and TRBJ2-5, the complete variable domain reads DAMVIQNPRYQVTQFGKPVTLSCSQTLNHNVMYWYQQKSSQAPKLLFHYYDKDFNNEADTPDNFQSRRPNTSFCFLDIRSPGLGDTAMYLCATSRLQTSGYQETQYFGPGTRLLVL.

The CDR3 DNA follows: TGTGCCAGCAAGGAGCGGCCGAACTACGAGCAGTACTTC. As protein: CASKERPNYEQYF. This sequence joins TRBV6-1 and TRBJ2-7; weak D call: TRBD2 (5 bases). The CDR3 sequence is 13 residues long. CDR1 and CDR2 from the germline V gene are MNHNS and SASEGT. V shed 7 bases and J shed 3 bases, with 13 bases lying between them.

This chain connects TRBV18 to TRBJ2-3; D assignment may be TRBD1 or TRBD2 (5 bases each). This CDR3 has 15 amino acids. V lost 0 bases, J lost 5 bases, and 12 bases lay in between. The germline gives CDR1 KGHSH, CDR2 LQKENI. The CDR3 bases are TGTGCCAGCTCACCACCTGGGACGGGAAAAGATACGCAGTATTTT. Translation: CASSPPGTGKDTQYF. The whole variable domain, filled in from reference TRBV18 and TRBJ2-3, reads NAGVMQNPRHLVRRRGQEARLRCSPMKGHSHVYWYRQLPEEGLKFMVYLQKENIIDESGMPKERFSAEFPKEGPSILRIQQVVRGDSAAYFCASSPPGTGKDTQYFGPGTRLTVL.

This clone showed up just once. The V call is TRBV5-1, the J call TRBJ2-2; D gene ambiguous. V was shortened by 7 bases and J by 1 base, with 8 bases between the two germline ends. The CDR3 is made up of 13 amino acids. Germline CDR1 SGHRS, CDR2 YFSETQ. The CDR3 nucleotides are TGCGCCAGCCTCGGGCGGAACACCGGGGAGCTGTTTTTT. Encoded protein: CASLGRNTGELFF. Based on the CDR3 plus reference TRBV5-1 and TRBJ2-2, the full variable domain is KAGVTQTPRYLIKTRGQQVTLSCSPISGHRSVSWYQQTPGQGLQFLFEYFSETQRNKGNFPGRFSGRQFSNSRSEMNVSTLELGDSALYLCASLGRNTGELFFGEGSRLTVL.

This rearrangement joins TRBV12-5 to TRBJ1-6; 9 bases match TRBD1. Trimming took 6 bases from V and 7 from J; bases not matched to a gene: 10. Germline lookup yields CDR1 LGHNT and CDR2 FRNRAP. The CDR3 is made up of 16 amino acids. CDR3 sequence reads: CASGTGTGFRNSPLHF. DNA of the CDR3: TGTGCTAGTGGGACCGGGACAGGGTTTCGAAATTCACCCCTCCACTTT.

This chain uses TRBV7-9 with TRBJ1-2; a weak D match, TRBD1 (5 bases). V dropped 1 base and J dropped 5 bases, with 11 bases sitting between them. CDR1 is SEHNR, CDR2 FQNEAQ, per germline (reference sequence). The CDR3 covers 14 residues. The CDR3, as DNA: TGTGCCAGCAGCTTAGGGGGCCTCGGGTATGGCTACACCTTC. It specifies CASSLGGLGYGYTF.

The J gene is TRBJ1-2, the V gene TRBV6-1; D may be TRBD1 (5 bases). Germline loops: CDR1 MNHNS, CDR2 SASEGT. CDR3 length: 15 residues. V was pared by 3 bases and J by 2 bases, with 13 bases between. The CDR3 nucleotides are TGTGCCAGCAGTGACCACTTGGACAAAAACTATGGCTACACCTTC. This encodes CASSDHLDKNYGYTF.

Only one count was recorded for this clone. The V and J genes are TRBV5-1 and TRBJ1-2, with D tentatively TRBD1 (5 bases). Germline V CDR1 and CDR2: SGHRS, YFSETQ. The CDR3 is 15 amino acids. Trimming took off 0 bases at V and 4 bases at J, with 13 bases between the two ends. The CDR3 DNA follows: TGCGCCAGCAGCTTGGAGGTCGGGGGGAGCTATGGCTACACCTTC. Translated: CASSLEVGGSYGYTF.

The rearrangement uses TRBV6-1 and TRBJ1-3; D uncertain. The CDR3 has 11 residues. The germline V gene has CDR1 MNHNS and CDR2 SASEGT. Trimming pared 9 bases from V and 4 bases from J, leaving 7 bases between. The CDR3 nucleotides are TGTGCCAGTCCCCAGGGAAACACCATATATTTT. This sequence encodes CASPQGNTIYF.

This chain links TRBV5-6 with TRBJ2-4; D is ambiguous. V was cut by 2 bases and J by 8 bases, with 17 bases left in between. CDR1 SGHDT and CDR2 YYEEEE come from the germline V gene. The CDR3 runs to 15 residues. In DNA, the CDR3 is TGTGCCAGCAGCTTTCTGACAACCAGCCCTGACATTCAGTACTTC. This translates into CASSFLTTSPDIQYF. The whole variable domain, remainder taken from reference TRBV5-6 and TRBJ2-4, is DAGVTQSPTHLIKTRGQQVTLRCSPKSGHDTVSWYQQALGQGPQFIFQYYEEEERQRGNFPDRFSGHQFPNYSSELNVNALLLGDSALYLCASSFLTTSPDIQYFGAGTRLSVL.

The chain employs TRBV6-6 and TRBJ1-6, with a tentative D call TRBD1 (6 bases). The CDR3 length is 14 residues. The ends were cut back, 6 bases at V and 7 bases at J, with 13 bases in the middle. Germline CDR1 is MNHNY and CDR2 is SVGAGI (reference sequence). The CDR3 here is CASRSGQPNSPLHF. The CDR3, as DNA: TGTGCCAGCAGGTCCGGACAGCCAAATTCACCCCTCCACTTT.

With regard to this clone: Other nucleotide sequences from this sample produce the same CDR3. The chain combines TRBV18 with TRBJ2-6, with D unclear. Between the trimmed V and J ends, which lost 2 bases and 1 base, there was a span of 0 bases. The CDR3 totals 13 residues. The germline gives CDR1 KGHSH, CDR2 LQKENI. CDR3 DNA: TGTGCCAGCTCACCATCTGGGGCCAACGTCCTGACTTTC. Encoded protein: CASSPSGANVLTF.

This clone showed up just once. The CDR3 loop is CAISEYAPNENTEAFF. For the CDR3, the DNA is TGTGCCATCAGTGAATACGCCCCCAACGAGAACACTGAAGCTTTCTTT. This chain links TRBV10-3 with TRBJ1-1, with no clear D. Trimming pared 3 bases from V and 1 base from J, leaving 15 bases between. This CDR3 comprises 16 residues. Germline CDR1 is ENHRY and CDR2 is SYGVKD.

The genes are TRBV7-9 and TRBJ2-7, with no clear D. The CDR3 totals 12 residues. V dropped 4 bases and J dropped 0 bases, with 4 bases sitting between them. From germline, CDR1 is SEHNR and CDR2 FQNEAQ (reference sequence). CDR3 coding DNA: TGTGCCAGCAGCTGGAGCTCCTACGAGCAGTACTTC. Its protein is CASSWSSYEQYF. The variable domain in full, completed from reference TRBV7-9 and TRBJ2-7, reads DTGVSQNPRHKITKRGQNVTFRCDPISEHNRLYWYRQTLGQGPEFLTYFQNEAQLEKSRLLSDRFSAERPKGSFSTLEIQRTEQGDSAMYLCASSWSSYEQYFGPGTRLTVT.

This chain links TRBV18 with TRBJ2-1; TRBD2 is a possible D gene (6 bases). There are 14 residues in the CDR3. CDR1 is KGHSH and CDR2 is LQKENI in the germline V gene. V lost 4 bases and J lost 5, with 12 bases in between. The CDR3 reads CASSLNSGDNEQFF. The CDR3, as DNA: TGTGCCAGCTCACTAAATAGCGGCGACAATGAGCAGTTCTTC.

The chain is built from TRBV27 and TRBJ1-6; tentatively, D is TRBD1 (5 bases). The V gene's germline CDR1 is MNHEY and CDR2 SMNVEV (reference sequence). There are 13 residues in the CDR3. Trimming took 6 bases from V and 9 from J, leaving 12 bases between them. CDR3 protein: CASSRGGTSPLHF. The DNA for the CDR3 is TGTGCCAGCAGCCGGGGCGGAACTTCACCCCTCCACTTT.

The rearrangement joins TRBV25-1 to TRBJ1-2; perhaps TRBD1 as D (6 bases). Germline CDR1 MGHDK, CDR2 SYGVNS. Trimming left V 3 bases short and J 7 bases short, with 9 bases between. The CDR3 length is 12 residues. CDR3 nucleotides: TGTGCCAGCAGTGAGGACAGAGGTGGCTACACCTTC. Residues: CASSEDRGGYTF.

This rearrangement joins TRBV19 to TRBJ1-2, with 11 positions matching TRBD1. The CDR3 contains 14 residues. Trimming cost V 6 bases and J 3 bases; bases outside gene matches: 3. Germline CDR1 is LNHDA and CDR2 is SQIVND (reference sequence). CDR3 loop: CASRRTGGDYGYTF. In DNA form, the CDR3 reads TGTGCCAGTAGGAGGACAGGGGGCGACTATGGCTACACCTTC.

Only a few counts were recorded for this clone. The chain carries TRBV4-2 and TRBJ1-6; 11 nucleotides line up with TRBD1. This CDR3 spans 19 amino acids. Looked up from germline, CDR1 is LGHNA and CDR2 is YNFKEQ. V lost 1 base to trimming and J lost 2 bases; unmatched junction nucleotides: 7. The CDR3 sequence is CASSQGTGGGSTYNSPLHF. CDR3 bases: TGTGCCAGCAGCCAAGGGACAGGGGGCGGGTCGACCTATAATTCACCCCTCCACTTT.

About this clone: This sample includes further DNA sequences coding for the same CDR3. The chain carries TRBV4-3 and TRBJ2-5; perhaps TRBD2 as D (5 bases). Germline loops: CDR1 LGHNA, CDR2 YSLEER. The CDR3 totals 14 residues. The V gene lost 0 bases and the J gene lost 3 bases, with 8 bases spanning the gap. CDR3 coding DNA: TGCGCCAGCAGCCAAGATACCGGGAAAGAGACCCAGTACTTC. This sequence encodes CASSQDTGKETQYF.

V and J are TRBV28 and TRBJ2-7; D is perhaps TRBD1 (6 bases). The CDR3 contains 23 residues. From germline, CDR1 is MDHEN and CDR2 SYDVKM. V was shortened by 1 base and J by 3 bases, with 37 bases between the two germline ends. CDR3 loop: CASSLSNFGLQGILRGKRYEQYF. The CDR3 DNA is TGTGCCAGCAGTTTATCAAATTTTGGCCTTCAGGGGATCTTGAGGGGAAAGCGCTACGAGCAGTACTTC.

V is TRBV11-3 and J is TRBJ1-6, with D uncertain. The germline gives CDR1 SGHNT, CDR2 YENEEA. This CDR3 has 14 amino acids. Trimming stripped 5 bases from V and 9 bases from J, with 14 bases between. CDR3 nucleotide sequence: TGTGCCAGCAGCCCGCCGTCCCCAATTTCACCCCTCCACTTT. Amino acids: CASSPPSPISPLHF.